This TCR beta chain was captured by sequencing in a study of response to subunit inactivated influenza vaccine. Study observations and caveats: Few additional T cells are recruited per seasonal influenza vaccination, authors suggested.

This clonotype turned up a few times. Antigen specificity is unknown. One entry per CDR3 protein, called by TCRdb with MiXCR from the RT-PCR reads. The sample consists of hundreds of thousands of distinct CDR3 sequences, 16% of them appearing once. Per the germline V gene, CDR1 is SGHAT and CDR2 is FQNNGV. The junction had 13 bases not matched to a gene; V was cut back by 0 bases and J by 6 bases. The CDR3 runs to 19 residues. The specimen was CD4+ T cells sorted from PBMCs, collected around 25 months after vaccination. This clonotype originated in a man between 50 and 69 years old who received an inactivated influenza vaccine. The chain uses TRBV11-2 and TRBJ2-1; 11 nucleotides agree with TRBD2. As DNA, the CDR3 is TGTGCCAGCAGCTTAGAAGGTCTAGCGGGAGGAAGGTTCAGCAATGAGCAGTTCTTC. Translation: CASSLEGLAGGRFSNEQFF.